This TCR beta chain originates from a study of beta chain features in type 1 diabetes (dated by TCRdb to the late 2010s). Describing the broader study: Mean age, gender distribution, total cell number and subset yield were not different between patients and healthy donors. Across all samples, almost 110 million sorted cells were examined, and cell number per subset correlated strongly with RNA yield. In the study, TCRB repertoires of sorted circulating CD4+ T cell subsets from recently diagnosed type 1 diabetes patients were compared with those of matched healthy donors. Naive and central memory subsets were obtained from all 30 or so donors, but regulatory and stem cell-like memory subsets were isolated from only 8 patients and about eight healthy donors. Points the paper makes about the study in general: Because cDNA was sequenced instead of genomic DNA, highly expressing activated cells could be over-represented, though the groups showed no difference in activation or CD3 levels. Because small numbers of individuals were included in the HLA sub-analyses, any influence of HLA type on TCRB rearrangement was left unresolved. Naive, central memory and regulatory TCRB repertoires appeared to be more similar among patients than among healthy donors. At VDJ recombination sites, type 1 diabetes patients had fewer insertions and more deleted nucleotides, which implies abnormalities in thymic rearrangement. PCR might favor shorter templates, but patient and control samples were amplified and corrected together, so any skew would affect both groups equally. A moderate but significant shortening of TCRB CDR3 length was observed in type 1 diabetes patients in all four CD4+ subsets.

This clone was observed a handful of times. Its antigen is unknown. No much larger clone exists at a distance of one base, and base qualities are not known. From each donor, a single peripheral blood sample of around 120 mL on average was drawn into heparinised tubes. A BD FACSAria II and a panel including CD45RO, CCR7, CD25, CD127, CD95 and CD27 were used to sort naive, central memory, regulatory and stem cell-like memory CD4+ T cells. Purity was above 95% for every sorted population. PBMCs were isolated right away by Lymphoprep density gradient centrifugation and were stained directly, without culture. To minimize batch effects, samples were stained and sorted in pairs, one healthy donor with one patient per experiment. The entire amount of isolated RNA was reverse transcribed using the High Capacity cDNA Reverse Transcription Kit, so the sequenced TCRB transcripts were expressed ones. Deep immunoSEQ sequencing was performed on naive, central memory and regulatory T cell samples, with an average of roughly 4 million total reads per sample. Sorted cells were lysed in RLT buffer and RNA was extracted with DNase-treated RNeasy Micro or Mini kits, depending on cell number. Each cell subset was processed separately to prevent cross-contamination, with patient and healthy donor samples processed together. The immunoSEQ multiplex PCR was used to amplify TCRB sequences from cDNA, yielding 87-bp fragments that span the CDR3 region. Sequencing of the amplicons was done on the Illumina HiSeq platform. Per the source publication's procedure: PCR bias was computationally corrected using synthetic template baselines, reads within Hamming distance 2 were collapsed, and singletons that could not be merged were discarded. Reads were aligned against IMGT so that V, D and J genes, CDR3 length and insertions or deletions at six rearrangement sites could be assigned. Clonotype counts were normalized to sorted cell number within each subset before computing true diversity and Gini coefficients with the tcR R package. The overlap coefficient, calculated on TCRB nucleotide sequences, was used to measure repertoire sharing. The source is immuneACCESS, and TCRdb retained only in-frame sequences with V and J called. Part of the clones is not carried over; for the studies checked, unresolved V genes explain less than half of this, and the remainder is unexplained. The V and J calls and clone size come from that table; D and trimming were worked out from the DNA. Recorded for this sample are roughly 150,000 clones; 7.8% of them occurred a single time. Approximately 1% of the sample comes from the top ten.

Sequencing input: central memory CD4+ T cells from blood. The receptor comes from a woman aged 40-49 years with type 1 diabetes.

The DNA sequence follows: TGTGCCAGCACCATTCCGAACTCTAGTGGGACCCAGTACTTC. It translates as CASTIPNSSGTQYF. Here the chain combines TRBV28 and TRBJ2-5, with the D gene too uncertain to name. CDR1 and CDR2 (MDHEN, SYDVKM) derive from the germline V gene. The germline ends are 19 bases apart after V is trimmed by 7 bases and J by 7 bases. From its cysteine to its phenylalanine, the CDR3 spans 14 amino acids. Only the CDR3 region is kept as DNA, spanning 42 bases read in frame from base 1.